Described below is a single TCR beta chain sequence and its context. Its specificity is unknown. The PCR was carried out with 60 Vbeta primers and 13 Jbeta primers. Sequenced by immunoSEQ multiplex PCR; TCRdb stores in-frame clones only, minus some. The sample lists 110,000 to 150,000 clones; about 75% were seen once. This sample stems from a study of cytomegalovirus exposure and HLA in healthy donors. About the study: There were roughly 110 million unique TCR beta sequences, drawn from approximately 180 million T cells, in an earlier analysis. Study conclusions and caveats: One cluster of highly shared sequence variants probably arose as a sequencing artifact. Immune exposure information comprised only CMV serostatus.

The donors were healthy bone marrow donors. The V gene's germline CDR1 is KGHSH and CDR2 LQKENI. V lost 5 bases, J lost 4 bases, and 15 bases stayed unmatched. This CDR3 spans 17 amino acids. Input material: PBMCs. The receptor comes from a man under 40 in good health and CMV-seronegative. The chain couples TRBV18 to TRBJ2-7, with TRBD1 matching over 9 bases. The chain's CDR3 is CASSSPSNDRGWYEQYF. CDR3 in DNA: TGTGCCAGCTCATCCCCATCAAACGACAGGGGGTGGTACGAGCAGTACTTC.